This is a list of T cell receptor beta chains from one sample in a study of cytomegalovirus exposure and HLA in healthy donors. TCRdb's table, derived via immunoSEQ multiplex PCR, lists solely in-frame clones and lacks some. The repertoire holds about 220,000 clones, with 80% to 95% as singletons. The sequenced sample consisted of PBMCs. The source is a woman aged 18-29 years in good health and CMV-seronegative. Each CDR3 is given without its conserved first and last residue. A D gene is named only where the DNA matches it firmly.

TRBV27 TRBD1 ASGSRDRTGELF
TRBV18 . ASSHDGYT
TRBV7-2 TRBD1 ASSPTGTGGFGQY
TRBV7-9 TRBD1 ASSYELDRGDQPQH
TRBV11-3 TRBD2 ASSLTSGRNNEQF
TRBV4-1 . ASSLGAADTDTQY
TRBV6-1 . ASRGGQDRNQPQH
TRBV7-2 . ASSQRGFGELF
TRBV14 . ASSQLTGTDTGELF
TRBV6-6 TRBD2 ASRTSGSFYEQY
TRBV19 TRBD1 ASSIDPGTGGGYT
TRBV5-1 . ASSLAVETQY
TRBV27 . ASSFPSSSYEQY
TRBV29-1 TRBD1 SVGETGMFGEQY
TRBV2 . ASSERGAWTEAF
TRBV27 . ASLLSAGVTDTQY
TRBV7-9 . ASTPRSDQETQY
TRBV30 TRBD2 AWSVLPSGSYNEQF
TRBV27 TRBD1 ASRQDRVQNTEAF
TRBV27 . ASSEGHEQY
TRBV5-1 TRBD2 ASSLVLAGNGGELF
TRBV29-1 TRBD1 SVEGTGGMQETQY
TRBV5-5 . ASSLDSYGYT
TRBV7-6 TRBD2 ASSLGGTTTYNEQF
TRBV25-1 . ASSDRIGVNTEAF
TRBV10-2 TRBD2 ASSEWREHTGELF
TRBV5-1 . ASMGTTYEQY
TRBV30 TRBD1 AGGQENTEAF
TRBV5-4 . ASSLAGGSGEKLF
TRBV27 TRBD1 ASSLYRTGEQETQY
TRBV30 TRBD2 AWRERPGLPHEQY
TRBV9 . ASSVEGEGSREQY
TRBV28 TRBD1 ASSPPGTGTLTGELF
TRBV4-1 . ASSQESGAGAGTDTQY
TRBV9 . ASSADSAGNTIY
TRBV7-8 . ASSLALSEGQPQH
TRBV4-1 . ASSLLNGANEKLF
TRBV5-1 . ASSLEGGTYSNQPQH
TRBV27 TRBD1 ASSKRDRSLTEAF
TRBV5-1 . ASRRDTEAF
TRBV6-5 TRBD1 ATSGQGTDTQY
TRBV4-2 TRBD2 ASSQEAGGPLNYNEQF